The 2 T cell receptor beta chains in this list originate from one sample, sequenced in a study of T cell responses to AZD1222 COVID-19 vaccine. Clones were sequenced by immunoSEQ multiplex PCR, and TCRdb holds only the in-frame ones, with some missing. Of over 150,000 clones listed, 90% to 95% are singletons. The sequences come from peripheral blood, collected 28 days after the second dose of the MenACWY control vaccine. The receptor set was obtained from an adult who received the MenACWY meningococcal vaccine as a control.

The genes are TRBV6-2 or TRBV6-3 and TRBJ1-1, with D tentatively TRBD1 (5 bases). V lost 5 bases to trimming and J lost 2 bases, with 12 bases between them. CDR1 and CDR2 from the germline V gene are MNHEY and SVGEGT. The CDR3 spans 14 residues. The CDR3 coding sequence is TGTGCCAGCAGTAAACAGGCCGGAAACACTGAAGCTTTCTTT. Protein sequence: CASSKQAGNTEAFF.

This clone showed up just once. The chain recombines TRBV12-3 or TRBV12-4 with TRBJ2-3; a possible D gene is TRBD1 (5 bases). CDR3 length: 13 amino acids. V was trimmed by 4 bases and J by 1 base, leaving 6 bases between them. The CDR3 spells CASSYRRTDTQYF. CDR3 DNA sequence: TGTGCCAGCAGTTACAGGCGCACAGATACGCAGTATTTT.